Listed below are T cell receptor beta chains from one sample, sequenced in a study of prognosis after radiotherapy for stage I lung cancer. TCRdb re-derived calls from the multiplex PCR reads in MiXCR, one entry per CDR3 protein. This sample has around 14,000 distinct CDR3 sequences, with about 37% found just once. The specimen was PBMCs, collected before or after stereotactic body radiation therapy (not recorded which). All receptors derive from a donor of 50 years or more with non-small cell lung cancer. The CDR3 runs from the conserved cysteine through the conserved F or W. The order of the fields is J gene, D gene, clone size, V gene, CDR3 DNA, CDR3 protein. D genes are given only for firm matches. Where a row states a size, it is once, few, many or the class of an expanded clone; other rows omit it.

TRBJ2-1,-,-,TRBV19,TGTGCCAGTAGTATTTTCCAGTGGTACTCCTACAATGATCAGTTCTTC,CASSIFQWYSYNDQFF
TRBJ1-2,-,medium-sized,TRBV19,TGTGCCAGTAGTATTGAGGGCTACACCTTC,CASSIEGYTF
TRBJ1-1,-,many,TRBV11-2,TGTGCCAGCAGCTTGGTTTGGGGGTTGTGGCGCACTGAAGCTTTCTTT,CASSLVWGLWRTEAFF
TRBJ1-2,-,-,TRBV5-8,TGTGCCAGCAGCTACGATTGGAAGTACGGCTACACCTTC,CASSYDWKYGYTF
TRBJ1-1,-,many,TRBV19,TGTGCCAGTAGTTGGGGCGGGGGAGCTGAAGCTTTCTTT,CASSWGGGAEAFF
TRBJ1-4,-,many,TRBV20-1,TGCAGTGCTAGAGGTGGGGGGGGAGGAACTAATGAAAAACTGTTTTTT,CSARGGGGGTNEKLFF
TRBJ1-2,-,medium-sized,TRBV5-1,TGCGCCAGCAGCGGGACTCGGGGTTCTAACTATGGCTACACCTTC,CASSGTRGSNYGYTF
TRBJ2-7,-,medium-sized,TRBV28,TGTGCCAGCAGTGCCCTCTACGAGCAGTACTTC,CASSALYEQYF
TRBJ1-6,TRBD1,many,TRBV3-1,TGTGCCAGCAGCCAGGGACAGGCAAAGACCAATTCACCCCTCCACTTT,CASSQGQAKTNSPLHF
TRBJ2-1,TRBD1,-,TRBV9,TGTGCCAGCAGCGTAGGGGGACAGTCATGGGAGGAGCAGTTCTTC,CASSVGGQSWEEQFF
TRBJ1-6,-,medium-sized,TRBV27,TGTGCCAGCAGTTTATCGGCAGGGATAAAATCACCCCTCCACTTT,CASSLSAGIKSPLHF
TRBJ1-2,-,once,TRBV19,TGTGCCAGTAGTATAACGGGGCAGGTTTATGGCTACACCTTC,CASSITGQVYGYTF
TRBJ1-2,-,-,TRBV20-1,TGCAGTCCCCAGAATGCTGTGGGGAGTCACTATGGCTACACCTTC,CSPQNAVGSHYGYTF
TRBJ2-2,-,-,TRBV24-1,TGTGCCACCAGCGGTCCGACAGTTGAGATCGGGGAGCTGTTTTTT,CATSGPTVEIGELFF
TRBJ1-1,-,many,TRBV5-8,TGTGCCAGCAGCAAATCCGGGATAGAAGCTTTCTTT,CASSKSGIEAFF
TRBJ2-3,TRBD2,-,TRBV30,TGTGCCTGGAGAGTACTATGGGCTCGGGGGGGAGATACGCAGTATTTT,CAWRVLWARGGDTQYF
TRBJ2-3,-,many,TRBV20-1,TGCAGTGCGGCCCCGAGCACAGATACGCAGTATTTT,CSAAPSTDTQYF
TRBJ2-1,-,many,TRBV6-1,TGTGCCAGCAGTCGCGACGGGGACAATGAGCAGTTCTTC,CASSRDGDNEQFF
TRBJ2-3,-,many,TRBV19,TGTGCCAGTAGCCACCGGGAGGATACGCAGTATTTT,CASSHREDTQYF
TRBJ2-1,TRBD1,-,TRBV9,TGTGCCAGCAGCGTAGGGGGACAGGGGGAGGAGCAGTCCTTC,CASSVGGQGEEQSF
TRBJ1-6,-,many,TRBV4-1,TGCGCCAGCAGCCAGGCAGTTGATTCACCCCTCCACTTT,CASSQAVDSPLHF
TRBJ1-5,-,many,TRBV28,TGTGCCAGCAGTTCTTACACCCAGCCCCAGCATTTT,CASSSYTQPQHF
TRBJ1-1,-,-,TRBV11-1,TGTGCCAGCAGCTCCACAGCCATGAACACTGAAGCTTTCTTT,CASSSTAMNTEAFF
TRBJ2-1,TRBD2,many,TRBV12-3/TRBV12-4,TGTGCCAGCAGCGTGACTAGCGGGAGGGCCAGTGAGCAGTTCTTC,CASSVTSGRASEQFF
TRBJ2-7,TRBD1,large,TRBV20-1,TGCAGTGCTGGCGGACAGGGTTTAGGCTACGAGCAGTACTTC,CSAGGQGLGYEQYF
TRBJ2-1,TRBD2,many,TRBV28,TGTGCCAGCAGTTCCGATGGCGGGAGGGCCGCCTCCTACAATGAGCAGTTCTTC,CASSSDGGRAASYNEQFF
TRBJ1-2,-,many,TRBV5-8,TGTGCCAGCAGACCACCTGGGTTGGGGTCAGTCTATGGCTACACCTTC,CASRPPGLGSVYGYTF
TRBJ1-4,TRBD1,many,TRBV12-3/TRBV12-4,TGTGCCAGCAGTTTTTCGGACAGGGATGAAAAACTGTTTTTT,CASSFSDRDEKLFF
TRBJ2-2,-,-,TRBV12-3/TRBV12-4,TGTGCCAGCAGCCTACAGGAAAACACAAGGGAGCTGTTTTTT,CASSLQENTRELFF
TRBJ2-7,-,-,TRBV5-4,TGTGCCAGCAGCTTGGTCGTAGGAACGCGGCGCGAGCAGTACTTC,CASSLVVGTRREQYF
TRBJ1-2,TRBD1,-,TRBV6-5,TGTGCCAGCAGTTGGGGACAGTGGAGTGGCATTGGGGTCTACACCTTC,CASSWGQWSGIGVYTF
TRBJ2-1,-,-,TRBV27,TGTGCCAGCCGCAAACCCGGGCACAATGAGCAGTTCTTC,CASRKPGHNEQFF
TRBJ2-7,TRBD1,-,TRBV7-2,TGTGCCAGCCGAGACGGCATACAGGGGTCGGCCTACGAGCAGTACTTC,CASRDGIQGSAYEQYF
TRBJ2-1,-,many,TRBV3-1,TGTGCCAGCAGCCAACGAGGGACGGGTACCGGTGAGCAGTTCTTC,CASSQRGTGTGEQFF
TRBJ2-3,TRBD2,-,TRBV27,TGTGCCGGCAGTAATCGGGGAGGGGTCACAGATACGCAGTATTTT,CAGSNRGGVTDTQYF
TRBJ2-5,-,many,TRBV30,TGTGCCTGCCCTCGGGGCGCGTCGGGGACCCAGTACTTC,CACPRGASGTQYF
TRBJ2-1,TRBD1,many,TRBV5-1,TGCGCCAGCAGCCGGGGACAGATTGAAGATCAGTTCTTC,CASSRGQIEDQFF
TRBJ1-6,TRBD1,many,TRBV3-1,TGTGCCAGCAGCCAAGACTCGACAGGGGGCGATTCACCCCTCCACTTT,CASSQDSTGGDSPLHF
TRBJ1-1,-,many,TRBV4-1,TGCGCCAGCAGCCAAGATCTGATAGCCTCTAAAGCTTTCTTT,CASSQDLIASKAFF
TRBJ2-6,-,-,TRBV27,TGTTCCAGCAGCACCTATGGGGCTGGTGCCAACGTCCTGACTTTC,CSSSTYGAGANVLTF
TRBJ2-2,TRBD2,many,TRBV25-1,TGTGCCAGCATTGCGGCTAGCGGCAAGTTTGGCGGGGAGCTGTTTTTT,CASIAASGKFGGELFF
TRBJ1-6,TRBD1,medium-sized,TRBV27,TGTGCCAGCAGTTTGAACAGGGGGCAAAATTCACCCCTCCACTTT,CASSLNRGQNSPLHF
TRBJ2-7,-,medium-sized,TRBV20-1,TGCAGTGCTAGCCCCCCGGGGTCCTACGAGCAGTACTTC,CSASPPGSYEQYF
TRBJ2-1,-,many,TRBV5-1,TGCGCCAGCAGCTTGGCCGAGGAAAACTACAATGAGCAGTTCTTC,CASSLAEENYNEQFF
TRBJ1-2,-,medium-sized,TRBV6-4,TGTGCCAGCAGTACCGGGACCCTAGGGAGGAATGGCTACACCTTC,CASSTGTLGRNGYTF
TRBJ2-7,-,many,TRBV11-2,TGTGCCAGCAGCTTAGCAACAGAATTGTCCTACGAGCAGTACTTC,CASSLATELSYEQYF
TRBJ1-2,-,medium-sized,TRBV28,TGTGCCAGCAGTCCCTCTTGGGAGGGATCTAGCTATGGCTACACCTTC,CASSPSWEGSSYGYTF
TRBJ1-2,TRBD1,many,TRBV20-1,TGCAGTGCTATCGGGACAGTTGGCTACACCTTC,CSAIGTVGYTF